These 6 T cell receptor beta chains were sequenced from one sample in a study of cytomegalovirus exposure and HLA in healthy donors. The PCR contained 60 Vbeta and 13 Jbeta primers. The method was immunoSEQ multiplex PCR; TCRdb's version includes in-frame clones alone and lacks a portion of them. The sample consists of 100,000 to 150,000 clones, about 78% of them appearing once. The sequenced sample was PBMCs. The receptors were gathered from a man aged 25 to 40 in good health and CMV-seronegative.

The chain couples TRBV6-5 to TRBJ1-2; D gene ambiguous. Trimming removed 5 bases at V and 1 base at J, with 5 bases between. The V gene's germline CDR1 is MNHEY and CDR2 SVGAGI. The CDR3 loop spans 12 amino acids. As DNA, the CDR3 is TGTGCCAGCAGTGAGATTAACTATGGCTACACCTTC. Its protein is CASSEINYGYTF.

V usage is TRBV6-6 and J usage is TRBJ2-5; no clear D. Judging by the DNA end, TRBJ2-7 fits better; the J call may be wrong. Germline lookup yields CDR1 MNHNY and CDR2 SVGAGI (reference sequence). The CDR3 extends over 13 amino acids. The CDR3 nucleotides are TGTGCCAGCAGTTACTCAGCACCTCCCGAGCAGTACTTC. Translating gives CASSYSAPPEQYF.

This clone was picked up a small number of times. CDR3 region: CAGSGTGKEKLFF. CDR3 coding DNA: TGTGCCGGGTCCGGGACAGGGAAGGAAAAACTGTTTTTT. The V and J genes are TRBV6-6 and TRBJ1-4, with 9 nucleotides matching TRBD1. CDR1 MNHNY and CDR2 SVGAGI come from the germline V gene (reference sequence). CDR3 length equals 13 residues. Trimming removed 11 bases from V and 8 bases from J; junction bases left unmatched: 9.

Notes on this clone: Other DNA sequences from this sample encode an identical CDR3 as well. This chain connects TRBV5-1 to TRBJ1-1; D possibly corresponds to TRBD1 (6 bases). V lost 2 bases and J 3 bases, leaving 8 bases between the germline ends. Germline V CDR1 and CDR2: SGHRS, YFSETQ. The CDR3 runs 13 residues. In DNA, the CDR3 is TGCGCCAGCAGCTTAGGGGGGGACACTGAAGCTTTCTTT. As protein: CASSLGGDTEAFF.

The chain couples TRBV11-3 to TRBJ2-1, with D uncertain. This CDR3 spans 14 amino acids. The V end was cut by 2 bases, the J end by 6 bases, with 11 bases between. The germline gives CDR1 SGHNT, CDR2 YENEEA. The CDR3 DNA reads TGTGCCAGCAGCTTATCCGTCCTGAGCAATGAGCAGTTCTTC. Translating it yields CASSLSVLSNEQFF.

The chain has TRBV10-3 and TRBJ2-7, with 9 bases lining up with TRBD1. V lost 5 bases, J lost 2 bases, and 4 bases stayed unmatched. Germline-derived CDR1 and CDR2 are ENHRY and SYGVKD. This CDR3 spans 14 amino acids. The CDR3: CAISPGQGAYEQYF. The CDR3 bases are TGTGCCATCAGTCCGGGACAGGGCGCCTACGAGCAGTACTTC.